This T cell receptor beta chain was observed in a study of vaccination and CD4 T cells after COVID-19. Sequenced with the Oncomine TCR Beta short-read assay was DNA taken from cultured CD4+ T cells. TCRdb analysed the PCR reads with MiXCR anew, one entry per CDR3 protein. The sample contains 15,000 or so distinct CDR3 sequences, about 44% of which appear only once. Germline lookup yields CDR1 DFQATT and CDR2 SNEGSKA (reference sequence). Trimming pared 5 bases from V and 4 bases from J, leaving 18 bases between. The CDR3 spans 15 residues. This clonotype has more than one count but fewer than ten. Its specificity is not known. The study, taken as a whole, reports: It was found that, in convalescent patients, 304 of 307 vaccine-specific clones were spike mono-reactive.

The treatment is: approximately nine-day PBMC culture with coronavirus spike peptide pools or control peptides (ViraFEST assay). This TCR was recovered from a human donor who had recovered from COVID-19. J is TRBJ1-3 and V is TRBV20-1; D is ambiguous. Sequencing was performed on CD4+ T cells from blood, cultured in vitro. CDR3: CSAWPSSVSGNTIYF. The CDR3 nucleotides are TGCAGTGCTTGGCCCTCTAGTGTATCCGGAAACACCATATATTTT.